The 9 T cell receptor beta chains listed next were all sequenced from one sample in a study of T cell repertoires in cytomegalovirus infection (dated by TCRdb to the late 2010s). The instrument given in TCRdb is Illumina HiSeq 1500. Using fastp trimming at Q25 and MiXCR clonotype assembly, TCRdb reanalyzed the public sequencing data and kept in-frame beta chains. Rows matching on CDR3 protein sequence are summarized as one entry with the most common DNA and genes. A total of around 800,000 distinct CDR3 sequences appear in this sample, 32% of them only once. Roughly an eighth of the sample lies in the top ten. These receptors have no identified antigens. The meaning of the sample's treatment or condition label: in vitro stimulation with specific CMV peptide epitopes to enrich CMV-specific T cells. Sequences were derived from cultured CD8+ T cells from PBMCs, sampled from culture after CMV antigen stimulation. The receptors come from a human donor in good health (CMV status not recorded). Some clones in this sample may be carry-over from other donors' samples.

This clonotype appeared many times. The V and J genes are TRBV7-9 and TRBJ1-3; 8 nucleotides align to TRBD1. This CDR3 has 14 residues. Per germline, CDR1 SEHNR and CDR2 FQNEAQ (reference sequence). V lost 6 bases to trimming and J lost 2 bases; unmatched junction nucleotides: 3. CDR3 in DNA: TGTGCCAGCAGTCGGACAGGGACTGGAAACACCATATATTTT. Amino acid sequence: CASSRTGTGNTIYF. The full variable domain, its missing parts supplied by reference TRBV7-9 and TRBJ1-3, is DTGVSQNPRHKITKRGQNVTFRCDPISEHNRLYWYRQTLGQGPEFLTYFQNEAQLEKSRLLSDRFSAERPKGSFSTLEIQRTEQGDSAMYLCASSRTGTGNTIYFGEGSWLTVV.

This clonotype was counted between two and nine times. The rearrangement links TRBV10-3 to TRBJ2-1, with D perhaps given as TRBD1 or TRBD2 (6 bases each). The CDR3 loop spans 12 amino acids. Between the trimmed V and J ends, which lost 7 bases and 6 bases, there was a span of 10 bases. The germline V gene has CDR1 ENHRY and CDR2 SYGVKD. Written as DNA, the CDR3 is TGTGCCATCAACTGGGGGGCCAATGAGCAGTTCTTC. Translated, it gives CAINWGANEQFF.

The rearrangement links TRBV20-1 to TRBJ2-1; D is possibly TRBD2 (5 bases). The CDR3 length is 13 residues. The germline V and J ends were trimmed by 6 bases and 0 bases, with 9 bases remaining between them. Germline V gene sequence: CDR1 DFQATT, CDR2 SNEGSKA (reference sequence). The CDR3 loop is CSAITSSYNEQFF. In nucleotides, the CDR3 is TGCAGTGCCATTACTAGCTCCTACAATGAGCAGTTCTTC.

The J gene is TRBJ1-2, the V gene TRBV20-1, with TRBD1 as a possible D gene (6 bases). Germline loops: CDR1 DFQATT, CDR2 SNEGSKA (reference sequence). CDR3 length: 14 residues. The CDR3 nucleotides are TGCAGCGCCAAAGCTAGGGGGTCTAACTATGGCTACACCTTC. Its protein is CSAKARGSNYGYTF.

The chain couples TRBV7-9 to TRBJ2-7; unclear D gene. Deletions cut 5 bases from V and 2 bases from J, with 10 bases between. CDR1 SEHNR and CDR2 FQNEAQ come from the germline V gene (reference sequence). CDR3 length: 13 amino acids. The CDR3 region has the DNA TGTGCCAGCAGCGTTCTCGAGGCCTACGAGCAGTACGTC. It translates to CASSVLEAYEQYV.

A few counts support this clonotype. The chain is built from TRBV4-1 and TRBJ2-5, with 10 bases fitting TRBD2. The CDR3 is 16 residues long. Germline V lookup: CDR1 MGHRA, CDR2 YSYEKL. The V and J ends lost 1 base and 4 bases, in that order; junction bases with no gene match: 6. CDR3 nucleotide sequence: TGCGCCAGCAGCCAAGTTGAACTAGCGGGGAGAGAGACCCAGTACTTC. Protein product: CASSQVELAGRETQYF.

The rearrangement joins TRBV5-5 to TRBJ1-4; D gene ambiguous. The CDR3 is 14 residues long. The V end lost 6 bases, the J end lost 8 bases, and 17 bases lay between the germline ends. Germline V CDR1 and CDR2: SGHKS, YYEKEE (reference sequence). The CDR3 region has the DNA TGTGCCAGCATCAATGGAGAGGGTGAAGAAAAACTGTTTTTT. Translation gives CASINGEGEEKLFF.

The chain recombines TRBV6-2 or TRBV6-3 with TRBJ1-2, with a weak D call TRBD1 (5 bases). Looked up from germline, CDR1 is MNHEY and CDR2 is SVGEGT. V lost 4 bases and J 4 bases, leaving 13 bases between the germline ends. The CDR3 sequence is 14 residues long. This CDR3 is CASSSMGLVYGYTF. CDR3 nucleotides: TGTGCCAGCAGTTCCATGGGACTCGTCTATGGCTACACCTTC.

CDR3 DNA sequence: TGCAGTGCTAGAGAGGCCTTTAGCGGGGGCAGGGCAGATACGCAGTATTTT. As protein: CSAREAFSGGRADTQYF. The rearrangement links TRBV20-1 to TRBJ2-3; 9 positions agree with TRBD2. CDR1 is DFQATT and CDR2 is SNEGSKA in the germline V gene (reference sequence). The CDR3 is 17 residues long. The V and J ends lost 0 bases and 4 bases, in that order; junction bases with no gene match: 11.